Each of the 28 T cell receptor beta chains below was sequenced from the same sample in a study of Graves' ophthalmopathy and Graves' hyperthyroidism. Using RNA transcripts, the TCR beta CDR3 regions were amplified. First-round RT-PCR relied on HTBI primers, and a second-round multiplex PCR came next. TCRdb re-analysed the multiplex PCR reads in MiXCR, keeping a single row per CDR3 protein. The sample holds hundreds of thousands of distinct CDR3 sequences; 22% are singletons and the top ten take more than 5.5%. The source material was peripheral blood. These receptors originate from a woman younger than 30 with stable Graves' hyperthyroidism. Some clones in this sample may be carry-over from other donors' samples.

The rearrangement joins TRBV28 to TRBJ1-2; D ambiguous. V shed 3 bases and J shed 4 bases, with 9 bases lying between them. CDR1 MDHEN and CDR2 SYDVKM come from the germline V gene. The CDR3 consists of 13 residues. CDR3 in DNA: TGTGCCAGCAGTTTCCTTAAGGCCTATGGCTACACCTTC. This encodes CASSFLKAYGYTF.

This clonotype was observed many times. V is TRBV28 and J is TRBJ1-5; D is unclear. The CDR3 totals 12 residues. CDR1 and CDR2 from the germline V gene are MDHEN and SYDVKM. V dropped 6 bases and J dropped 9 bases, with 12 bases sitting between them. In nucleotides, the CDR3 is TGTGCCAGCAGCCCCCCCAAGGGGCCCCAGCATTTT. Amino acids: CASSPPKGPQHF.

This chain links TRBV11-1 with TRBJ2-7; weak D call: TRBD2 (6 bases). Germline CDR1 is SGHAT and CDR2 is FQDESV (reference sequence). Between the trimmed V and J ends, which lost 0 bases and 1 base, there was a span of 19 bases. The CDR3 is 18 amino acids. This CDR3 reads CASSLAGGMIAISYEQYF. In nucleotides, the CDR3 is TGTGCCAGCAGCTTAGCGGGGGGTATGATAGCAATATCCTACGAGCAGTACTTC.

The chain employs TRBV6-5 and TRBJ1-6; weak D call: TRBD1 (6 bases). The V end was cut by 7 bases, the J end by 7 bases, with 20 bases between. Looked up from germline, CDR1 is MNHEY and CDR2 is SVGAGI. The CDR3 loop spans 16 amino acids. The CDR3 region has the DNA TGTGCCAGCATTATCGGACAGCGACTTCTCAATTCACCCCTCCACTTT. As protein: CASIIGQRLLNSPLHF.

This clonotype has a count of ten or more. This rearrangement joins TRBV9 to TRBJ1-1; 8 bases line up with TRBD1. The CDR3 spans 13 residues. Germline V gene lookup returns CDR1 SGDLS and CDR2 YYNGEE. With V trimmed by 4 bases and J by 5 bases, 4 bases remained unmatched. CDR3 sequence reads: CASSKDRGTEAFF. The DNA for the CDR3 is TGTGCCAGCAGCAAAGACAGGGGAACTGAAGCTTTCTTT.

The table lists this clonotype with many counts. The V gene is TRBV20-1, the J gene TRBJ2-7; no firm D call. V was clipped by 3 bases and J by 0 bases, with 9 bases between them. The CDR3 is 13 residues long. Per the germline V gene, CDR1 is DFQATT and CDR2 is SNEGSKA (reference sequence). The CDR3 loop is CSARSWDSYEQYF. The CDR3 DNA sequence: TGCAGTGCTAGGTCCTGGGACTCCTACGAGCAGTACTTC.

The genes are TRBV24-1 and TRBJ2-7; 12 bases align to TRBD2. Trimming removed 9 bases from V and 3 bases from J; junction bases left unmatched: 11. CDR1 KGHDR and CDR2 SFDVKD come from the germline V gene. The CDR3 consists of 16 residues. DNA for the CDR3: TGTGCCACCGCAGGAGCACTAGCGGGAGGTATCTACGAGCAGTACTTC. Amino acid sequence: CATAGALAGGIYEQYF.

The chain employs TRBV6-1 and TRBJ1-2; tentative D call: TRBD1 (5 bases). Germline V CDR1 and CDR2: MNHNS, SASEGT. This CDR3 comprises 15 residues. With 0 bases removed from V and 6 bases from J, the gap between germline ends came to 14 bases. For the CDR3, the DNA is TGTGCCAGCAGTGAAGCAGGGGAGGGGATTAATGGCTACACCTTC. As protein: CASSEAGEGINGYTF.

Worth noting for this clonotype: One junction end disagrees with the germline gene, perhaps due to a read error. This rearrangement joins TRBV12-3 or TRBV12-4 to TRBJ2-2; D gene uncertain. The CDR3 sequence is 14 residues long. The CDR3 bases are TGTGCCAGCAGTTTAACCGATAACACCTGGGAGCTGTTTTTT. It specifies CASSLTDNTWELFF.

In this sample, this clonotype turned up many times. V is TRBV6-5 and J is TRBJ1-6; D is uncertain. Germline V gene data show CDR1 as MNHEY and CDR2 as SVGAGI. The CDR3 has 15 amino acids. Trimming removed 0 bases from V and 7 bases from J, with 10 bases in between. For the CDR3, the DNA is TGTGCCAGCAGTTACTCATCTGGTCAGAATTCACCCCTCCACTTT. Translated, it gives CASSYSSGQNSPLHF.

In this sample, this clonotype turned up a few times. The CDR3 ends on some other residue instead of the conserved phenylalanine or tryptophan, so this is likely a read error. The chain carries TRBV7-2 and TRBJ1-5; D is perhaps TRBD1 (6 bases). From germline, CDR1 is SGHTA and CDR2 FQGNSA. The V end lost 2 bases, the J end lost 4 bases, and 9 bases lay between the germline ends. The CDR3 sequence is 14 residues long. The CDR3 loop reads CASSLQTGNQPQHL. As DNA, the CDR3 is TGTGCCAGCAGCTTACAGACAGGAAATCAGCCCCAGCATTTG.

V and J are TRBV5-1 and TRBJ2-5, with D maybe TRBD2 (5 bases). V was pared by 4 bases and J by 2 bases, with 21 bases between. This CDR3 has 17 residues. Germline CDR1 SGHRS, CDR2 YFSETQ. The CDR3 spells CASSGGTFRGYQETQYF. The CDR3 DNA sequence: TGCGCCAGCAGCGGTGGAACGTTCCGGGGATATCAAGAGACCCAGTACTTC.

This clonotype has a count of ten or more. The chain carries TRBV6-1 and TRBJ2-7, with D hard to call. Trimming stripped 2 bases from V and 0 bases from J, with 11 bases between. The CDR3 runs 15 residues. Per germline, CDR1 MNHNS and CDR2 SASEGT. In DNA form, the CDR3 reads TGTGCCAGCAGTGAACCTCAAGTTTTCTCCTACGAGCAGTACTTC. It codes for CASSEPQVFSYEQYF.

The chain joins TRBV30 to TRBJ1-1; no firm D call. The V end lost 2 bases, the J end lost 1 base, and 8 bases lay between the germline ends. Germline V gene lookup returns CDR1 GTSNPN and CDR2 SVGIG (reference sequence). The CDR3 sequence is 13 residues long. In DNA, the CDR3 is TGTGCCTGGAGTTACAGATCGAACACTGAAGCTTTCTTT. It codes for CAWSYRSNTEAFF.

This clonotype was detected many times. This chain joins TRBV5-1 and TRBJ2-7; TRBD2 aligns across 8 bases. CDR1 and CDR2 from the germline V gene are SGHRS and YFSETQ. Trimming cost V 0 bases and J 6 bases; bases outside gene matches: 8. This CDR3 spans 15 amino acids. CDR3 nucleotide sequence: TGCGCCAGCAGCTTGGATGCGGGAGGTAATTTCGAGCAGTACTTC. It is translated as CASSLDAGGNFEQYF.

In its sample, this clonotype was seen many times. This CDR3 is CSARDRNSGIHGYTF. CDR3 nucleotide sequence: TGCAGTGCTAGAGATCGTAACAGCGGGATCCATGGCTACACCTTC. V and J are TRBV20-1 and TRBJ1-2; D not certain. Trimming cost V 0 bases and J 6 bases, with 17 bases left between them. CDR3 size: 15 residues. Germline V gene data show CDR1 as DFQATT and CDR2 as SNEGSKA (reference sequence).

This clonotype was counted at least ten times. J is TRBJ1-1 and V is TRBV7-9; D uncertain. Germline assignment: CDR1 SEHNR and CDR2 FQNEAQ (reference sequence). The CDR3 has 12 amino acids. V was trimmed by 5 bases and J by 7 bases, leaving 11 bases between them. This CDR3 reads CASSLASREAFF. For the CDR3, the DNA is TGTGCCAGCAGCCTCGCCAGTCGTGAAGCTTTCTTT. The variable domain in full, completed from reference TRBV7-9 and TRBJ1-1, reads DTGVSQNPRHKITKRGQNVTFRCDPISEHNRLYWYRQTLGQGPEFLTYFQNEAQLEKSRLLSDRFSAERPKGSFSTLEIQRTEQGDSAMYLCASSLASREAFFGQGTRLTVV.

This clonotype came up a few times. This chain links TRBV28 with TRBJ2-7; D may correspond to TRBD1 or TRBD2 (5 bases each). The CDR3 contains 13 residues. Germline loops: CDR1 MDHEN, CDR2 SYDVKM. V lost 3 bases and J lost 4, with 10 bases in between. The CDR3 region has the DNA TGTGCCAGCAGTTTTGGCAGGGAGTACGAGCAGTACTTC. As protein: CASSFGREYEQYF. Drawing the rest from reference TRBV28 and TRBJ2-7, the complete variable domain is DVKVTQSSRYLVKRTGEKVFLECVQDMDHENMFWYRQDPGLGLRLIYFSYDVKMKEKGDIPEGYSVSREKKERFSLILESASTNQTSMYLCASSFGREYEQYFGPGTRLTVT.

Turning to this clonotype: Since a much larger clone is just one base distant, this may be a read error. The conserved closing phenylalanine or tryptophan is absent in this CDR3, likely reflecting a read error. The chain couples TRBV6-2 or TRBV6-3 to TRBJ2-2; no definite D call. CDR3 length: 14 amino acids. CDR1 is MNHEY and CDR2 is SVGEGT in the germline V gene. V shed 0 bases and J shed 6 bases, with 8 bases lying between them. The chain's CDR3 is CASSYSGGPGELFL. The CDR3 DNA is TGTGCCAGCAGTTACTCGGGCGGCCCCGGGGAGCTGTTTTTG.

The J gene is TRBJ2-7, the V gene TRBV20-1, with a possible D match to TRBD1 (6 bases). Per germline, CDR1 DFQATT and CDR2 SNEGSKA (reference sequence). This CDR3 region has 12 residues. Trimming stripped 5 bases from V and 4 bases from J, with 12 bases between. The CDR3 spells CSAGDTKYEQYF. CDR3 sequence (DNA): TGCAGTGCTGGGGACACCAAGTACGAGCAGTACTTC.

The chain employs TRBV28 and TRBJ1-2; the D is unclear. Germline values: CDR1 MDHEN, CDR2 SYDVKM. CDR3 length: 12 amino acids. V was clipped by 6 bases and J by 8 bases, with 13 bases between them. CDR3 residues: CASSLPPSGYTF. For the CDR3, the DNA is TGTGCCAGCAGCCTACCGCCTTCGGGCTACACCTTC.

This clonotype was counted at least ten times. This chain uses TRBV27 with TRBJ2-7; 8 positions match TRBD2. Germline V gene data show CDR1 as MNHEY and CDR2 as SMNVEV (reference sequence). CDR3 length: 15 amino acids. The trim removed 7 bases at V and 0 bases at J, leaving 8 bases unmatched. In nucleotides, the CDR3 is TGTGCCAGCATTAGTACGGGGGGGAGCTCCTACGAGCAGTACTTC. Protein sequence: CASISTGGSSYEQYF.

V usage is TRBV11-2 and J usage is TRBJ1-1; possible D gene TRBD1, 6 bases. The CDR3 runs 16 residues. Looked up from germline, CDR1 is SGHAT and CDR2 is FQNNGV. The V end was cut by 1 base, the J end by 4 bases, with 16 bases between. The CDR3 sequence is CASSLGSGEGGTEAFF. CDR3 DNA: TGTGCCAGCAGCTTAGGATCCGGGGAGGGGGGCACTGAAGCTTTCTTT.

This clonotype came up many times. This chain joins TRBV6-5 and TRBJ1-1, with 8 bases fitting TRBD1. The ends lost 5 bases at V and 11 bases at J; junction bases unmatched: 4. Looked up from germline, CDR1 is MNHEY and CDR2 is SVGAGI. CDR3 length: 11 residues. The CDR3 nucleotides read TGTGCCAGCAGTCACCGGGACAGGGCTTTCTTT. This sequence encodes CASSHRDRAFF.

Many counts were recorded for this clonotype. The V and J genes are TRBV30 and TRBJ2-7; D is possibly TRBD2 (5 bases). Germline V CDR1 and CDR2: GTSNPN, SVGIG (reference sequence). The CDR3 is 12 amino acids. V was trimmed by 1 base and J by 6 bases, leaving 10 bases between them. Written as DNA, the CDR3 is TGTGCCTGGAGTGGAGGGAGCCTCGAGCAGTACTTC. It yields the protein CAWSGGSLEQYF.

Concerning this clonotype itself: This could be a read error, since a much larger clone is one nucleotide away. This chain joins TRBV20-1 and TRBJ1-1; tentative D call: TRBD1 (5 bases). Germline values: CDR1 DFQATT, CDR2 SNEGSKA (reference sequence). This CDR3 contains 12 residues. The CDR3 DNA is TGCAGTGCTGGAGACCCGGGGACTAAAGCTTTCTTT. Residues: CSAGDPGTKAFF.

At least ten counts were recorded for this clonotype. The gene calls are TRBV5-1 and TRBJ1-6; TRBD1 agrees at 8 bases. The CDR3 sequence is 14 residues long. Germline assignment: CDR1 SGHRS and CDR2 YFSETQ. Losses at the gene ends were 7 bases for V and 8 bases for J; bases not matched to a gene: 8. The chain's CDR3 is CASHRGQVDSPLHF. CDR3 coding DNA: TGCGCCAGCCACCGGGGACAGGTCGATTCACCCCTCCACTTT.

CDR3 in DNA: TGTGCCAGCAGTGAAAAGGGACACGTCTTCGAGCAGTACTTC. Protein: CASSEKGHVFEQYF. V usage is TRBV2 and J usage is TRBJ2-7, with D maybe TRBD1 (6 bases). Germline CDR1 is SNHLY and CDR2 is FYNNEI. V lost 2 bases, J lost 6 bases, and 14 bases lay in between. The CDR3 is 14 residues long.